This TCR beta chain was captured by sequencing in a study of blood T cells in healthy people across ages. Using a J-beta primer mix together with a sample-barcoded 5' primer, a second PCR was run for roughly 6 to 12 cycles. Tagging of each cDNA molecule was performed by a template-switch adaptor with 12 random nucleotides. One entry per CDR3 protein results from TCRdb running MiXCR on the 5' RACE reads. The sample records fewer than 800,000 distinct CDR3 sequences, roughly 21% being singletons. Study results and caveats: PBMCs that were unsorted prevented a conclusive naive versus antigen-experienced comparison.

The CDR3 extends over 15 amino acids. The germline CDR1 and CDR2 sequences are SGHRS and YFSETQ. Many counts were recorded for this clonotype. Its antigen is undetermined. Compared with germline, one end of the junction differs, possibly owing to a read error. Aged about 6 to 95, donors were systemically healthy Caucasians from Russia. The J gene is TRBJ2-1, the V gene TRBV5-1; 8 bases agree with TRBD2. The source material was blood. The clonotype originates from a man aged 70-80 years in good health. The CDR3 spells CASSLRLAGNNEQFF. CDR3 in DNA: TGTGCCAGCAGCTTACGGTTAGCGGGAAACAATGAGCAGTTCTTC.